The 13 T cell receptor beta chains below all came from one sample that was sequenced in a study of T-cell memory formation after mild COVID-19. TCRdb independently ran MiXCR on the 5' RACE reads; one entry per CDR3 protein. The table includes roughly 250,000 distinct CDR3 sequences, 15% to 20% detected once. Sequenced material: PBMCs or a T cell subset sorted from them (not recorded which). Receptor source: a man aged 18 to 35 who had mild COVID-19 (a few samples of this study predate the infection). Cell type and time point are not known.

This clonotype has only a few counts. The rearrangement uses TRBV2 and TRBJ2-1; a possible D gene is TRBD2 (5 bases). The CDR3 contains 14 residues. Trimming left V 8 bases short and J 0 bases short, with 11 bases between. The germline V gene has CDR1 SNHLY and CDR2 FYNNEI. The CDR3 bases are TGTGCCAGCGATACGGGGAGCTCCTACAATGAGCAGTTCTTC. It specifies CASDTGSSYNEQFF.

There are a few counts of this clonotype. The rearrangement uses TRBV20-1 and TRBJ1-2; the D is unclear. This CDR3 contains 13 residues. Trimming took 5 bases from V and 3 from J, leaving 13 bases between them. Germline assignment: CDR1 DFQATT and CDR2 SNEGSKA (reference sequence). In DNA form, the CDR3 reads TGCAGTGCTCCGGACCGCGATTACTATGGCTACACCTTC. Protein sequence: CSAPDRDYYGYTF.

In its sample, this clonotype was seen a few times. The rearrangement joins TRBV12-3 or TRBV12-4 to TRBJ1-4, with D unresolved. V lost 5 bases and J 4 bases, leaving 14 bases between the germline ends. The CDR3 has 15 residues. CDR3 amino acids: CASSPRRLINEKLFF. The CDR3 bases are TGTGCCAGCAGTCCCCGGCGGCTGATTAATGAAAAACTGTTTTTT.

This clonotype appeared a few times. The chain links TRBV12-3 or TRBV12-4 to TRBJ2-3, with a weak D call TRBD2 (5 bases). Trimming took 7 bases from V and 0 from J, leaving 8 bases between them. The CDR3 extends over 13 amino acids. The CDR3: CASNGLSTDTQYF. The CDR3 DNA reads TGTGCCAGCAACGGACTCAGCACAGATACGCAGTATTTT.

This clonotype was observed a handful of times. The chain employs TRBV6-2 or TRBV6-3 and TRBJ1-6; D is ambiguous. The CDR3 sequence is 14 residues long. Germline V gives CDR1 MNHEY, CDR2 SVGEGT. The V and J ends lost 9 bases and 8 bases respectively, with 17 bases between them. This chain's CDR3 is CASHRDTVYSPLHF. The CDR3 bases are TGTGCCAGTCACCGCGACACGGTCTATTCACCCCTCCACTTT.

The chain employs TRBV7-2 and TRBJ1-5; D not certain. The V gene's germline CDR1 is SGHTA and CDR2 FQGNSA. The V end lost 3 bases, the J end lost 4 bases, and 13 bases lay between the germline ends. The CDR3 is 15 amino acids. CDR3 protein: CASSFNGAGNQPQHF. DNA for the CDR3: TGTGCCAGCAGCTTCAATGGTGCGGGAAATCAGCCCCAGCATTTT.

The table lists this clonotype with many counts. The chain combines TRBV4-3 with TRBJ2-3; TRBD2 is a possible D gene (5 bases). Trimming took off 4 bases at V and 5 bases at J, with 10 bases between the two ends. The CDR3 has 13 residues. Looked up from germline, CDR1 is LGHNA and CDR2 is YSLEER. CDR3 coding DNA: TGCGCCAGCAGCCCGGGGTACGAAGATACGCAGTATTTT. Amino acids: CASSPGYEDTQYF.

The chain recombines TRBV4-3 with TRBJ1-2; TRBD1 aligns across 9 bases. The CDR3 totals 18 residues. The V and J ends lost 4 bases and 4 bases, in that order; junction bases with no gene match: 16. Germline V gene sequence: CDR1 LGHNA, CDR2 YSLEER. CDR3 DNA: TGCGCCAGCAGCCCTTCGGTGGGACAGGGTTTTTTAAGCTATGGCTACACCTTC. It yields the protein CASSPSVGQGFLSYGYTF.

This clonotype was counted a few times. This rearrangement joins TRBV5-1 to TRBJ1-1; D may be TRBD1 (6 bases). The CDR3 runs to 14 residues. Germline assignment: CDR1 SGHRS and CDR2 YFSETQ. The ends were cut back, 4 bases at V and 4 bases at J, with 14 bases in the middle. This CDR3 reads CASSLYREGTEAFF. The CDR3 DNA sequence: TGCGCCAGCAGCCTCTACAGGGAGGGCACTGAAGCTTTCTTT.

The chain links TRBV24-1 to TRBJ2-3; no reliable D call. CDR1 is KGHDR, CDR2 SFDVKD, per germline. V was shortened by 5 bases and J by 2 bases, with 16 bases between the two germline ends. The CDR3 is made up of 16 amino acids. The CDR3 loop reads CATSVASRALTDTQYF. The CDR3 bases are TGTGCCACCAGTGTCGCCTCCCGGGCACTCACAGATACGCAGTATTTT.

This clonotype has just a few counts. The genes are TRBV7-8 and TRBJ1-4; no definite D call. Trimming left V 1 base short and J 8 bases short, with 14 bases between. The CDR3 sequence is 15 residues long. Looked up from germline, CDR1 is SGHVS and CDR2 is FQNEAQ. The CDR3 loop reads CASSLGLDPGEKLFF. The DNA for the CDR3 is TGTGCCAGCAGCTTAGGACTAGACCCGGGGGAAAAACTGTTTTTT. The variable domain in full, completed from reference TRBV7-8 and TRBJ1-4, reads GAGVSQSPRYKVAKRGQDVALRCDPISGHVSLFWYQQALGQGPEFLTYFQNEAQLDKSGLPSDRFFAERPEGSVSTLKIQRTQQEDSAVYLCASSLGLDPGEKLFFGSGTQLSVL.

The V call is TRBV27, the J call TRBJ2-2; 7 bases agree with TRBD2. The CDR3 length is 16 residues. CDR1 and CDR2 from the germline V gene are MNHEY and SMNVEV (reference sequence). Trimming removed 2 bases from V and 5 bases from J; junction bases left unmatched: 8. CDR3 in amino acids: CASSLERGPRTGELFF. The CDR3 DNA sequence: TGTGCCAGCAGTTTAGAGCGGGGACCGAGGACCGGGGAGCTGTTTTTT.

J is TRBJ1-2 and V is TRBV6-5; unclear D gene. The CDR3 has 12 residues. Germline CDR1 MNHEY, CDR2 SVGAGI. V was trimmed by 5 bases and J by 4 bases, leaving 8 bases between them. CDR3 amino acids: CASSNSVYGYTF. CDR3 DNA: TGTGCCAGCAGTAATTCAGTCTATGGCTACACCTTC.